The 13 T cell receptor beta chains in this list originate from one sample, sequenced in a study of CXCR3-negative and CXCR3-positive naive CD8 T cells. Study-wide results and caveats: Naive CXCR3-positive cells had TRB CDR3s more hydrophobic than those of CXCR3-negative naive cells.

The authors made the TRB cDNA libraries by 5' RACE using UMI labels. With the 5' RACE reads reprocessed, TCRdb shows one record per CDR3 protein and no DNA. The table for this sample gives around 5,400 distinct CDR3 sequences. These receptors have no known antigen. The sequenced sample was naive CXCR3+ CD8+ T cells from blood. Stated subset: CD45RO-CCR7+CD27+CD95- naive CD8+ T cells expressing CXCR3 (TNR3+). All receptors come from a human donor in good health. Some clones in this sample may be carry-over from other donors' samples.

The chain links TRBV5-1 to TRBJ2-1; TCRdb outputs TRBD1, but without DNA this stays unchecked. This CDR3 has 15 amino acids. Germline V gives CDR1 SGHRS, CDR2 YFSETQ. CDR3 residues: CASSSGPGAYNEQFF.

The chain uses TRBV5-6 and TRBJ1-2; without DNA, the TCRdb call of TRBD1 cannot be checked. The germline V gene encodes CDR1 SGHDT and CDR2 YYEEEE. The CDR3 sequence is 14 residues long. CDR3 loop: CASSPATGVHGYTF.

The rearrangement links TRBV4-3 to TRBJ1-2; with no DNA, the TCRdb D assignment of TRBD1 cannot be verified. Germline CDR1 and CDR2: LGHNA and YSLEER. CDR3 size: 13 residues. CDR3 sequence reads: CASSQGQGGGYTF.

The rearrangement uses TRBV15 and TRBJ1-5. In germline, CDR1 is LNHNV, CDR2 YYDKDF (reference sequence). This CDR3 contains 13 residues. The CDR3 region is CATSRVDNQPQHF.

Measured by frequency, this clonotype is medium-sized. V gene TRBV13 combines with J gene TRBJ1-2. The germline CDR1 and CDR2 sequences are PRHDT and FYEKMQ (reference sequence). The CDR3 runs to 17 residues. CDR3 sequence reads: CASSLKPFGSHGDGYTF.

Its frequency marks this clonotype as medium-sized. The rearrangement uses TRBV7-9 and TRBJ1-1; TCRdb proposes TRBD1, but this gene call is untestable without DNA. The CDR3 runs to 16 residues. The germline CDR1 and CDR2 sequences are SEHNR and FQNEAQ (reference sequence). This chain's CDR3 is CASSRPKQGGNTEAFF.

The gene calls are TRBV13 and TRBJ2-5. Germline CDR1 is PRHDT and CDR2 is FYEKMQ (reference sequence). This CDR3 region has 11 residues. CDR3 sequence reads: CASSVGETQYF.

This clonotype is called medium-sized (0.01 to 0.1%) based on its frequency. The chain uses TRBV20-1 and TRBJ2-7; no DNA is available, so the TRBD1 call from TCRdb remains unchecked. Germline CDR1 is DFQATT and CDR2 is SNEGSKA (reference sequence). The CDR3 sequence is 18 residues long. The CDR3 loop is CSAVDPGQGDRPAYEQYF.

Judged by frequency, this clonotype is medium-sized. V usage is TRBV6-2 or TRBV6-3 and J usage is TRBJ2-3; the D call of TRBD2 rests on TCRdb alone, since no DNA is present to check it. Germline-derived CDR1 and CDR2 are MNHEY and SVGEGT. This CDR3 comprises 15 residues. The CDR3 region is CASSHGLAGVDTQYF.

The V call is TRBV27, the J call TRBJ2-1; the TCRdb call, TRBD2, lacks DNA for checking. Germline V gene sequence: CDR1 MNHEY, CDR2 SMNVEV (reference sequence). The CDR3 runs to 13 residues. The CDR3 loop is CASSLAARNEQFF.

The chain's CDR3 is CASGFPNGETIF. The chain links TRBV12-5 to TRBJ1-4. This CDR3 region has 12 residues. CDR1 LGHNT and CDR2 FRNRAP come from the germline V gene. The complete variable domain, with remaining parts taken from reference TRBV12-5 and TRBJ1-4, reads DARVTQTPRHKVTEMGQEVTMRCQPILGHNTVFWYRQTMMQGLELLAYFRNRAPLDDSGMPKDRFSAEMPDATLATLKIQPSEPRDSAVYFCASGFPNGETIFGSGTQLSVL.

The chain combines TRBV29-1 with TRBJ1-2. Germline V gene data show CDR1 as SQVTM and CDR2 as ANQGSEA. The CDR3 sequence is 13 residues long. CDR3 in amino acids: CSVESGINYGYTF. Looking up the rest from reference TRBV29-1 and TRBJ1-2 gives the full variable domain: SAVISQKPSRDICQRGTSLTIQCQVDSQVTMMFWYRQQPGQSLTLIATANQGSEATYESGFVIDKFPISRPNLTFSTLTVSNMSPEDSSIYLCSVESGINYGYTFGSGTRLTVV.

This clonotype is called large based on its frequency. This chain's CDR3 is CASSLWPHEGNQPQHF. The chain carries TRBV5-6 and TRBJ1-5. The CDR3 length is 16 residues. The germline V gene encodes CDR1 SGHDT and CDR2 YYEEEE.